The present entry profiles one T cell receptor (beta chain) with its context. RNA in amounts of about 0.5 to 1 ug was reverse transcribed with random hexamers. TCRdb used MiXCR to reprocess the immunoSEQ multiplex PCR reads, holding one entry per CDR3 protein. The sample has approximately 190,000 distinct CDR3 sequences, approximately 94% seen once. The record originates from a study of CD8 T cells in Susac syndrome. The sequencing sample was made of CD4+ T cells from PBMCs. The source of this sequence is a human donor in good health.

The CDR3 loop is CASRARRRGSSYNEQFF. Here the CDR3 DNA reads TGTGCCAGCAGGGCCCGCCGGCGGGGTTCTTCCTACAATGAGCAGTTCTTC. V gene TRBV2 combines with J gene TRBJ2-1; D possibly corresponds to TRBD2 (6 bases). Trimming removed 6 bases at V and 1 base at J, with 19 bases between. Germline CDR1 is SNHLY and CDR2 is FYNNEI. The CDR3 totals 17 residues.